This TCR beta chain was profiled in a study of PD-1 blockade in classical Hodgkin lymphoma (dated by TCRdb to 2018 to 2021). Background for the entire study: A peripheral blood immune signature of response to PD-1 blockade in classical Hodgkin lymphoma was defined using TCR beta sequencing and CyTOF.

Genomic DNA was isolated using the Qiagen DNeasy kit from unsorted PBMCs as well as from negatively selected CD4+ and CD8+ fractions. TCR beta CDR3 regions were amplified by immunoSEQ multiplex PCR using primers annealing to V and J segments. A synthetic immune receptor repertoire was used to minimize amplification bias, and remaining bias was computationally removed after sequencing. Processing in the source paper ran as follows. Custom Python scripts were used to quantify repertoire diversity as the Shannon entropy index. Unsorted, CD4+ and CD8+ repertoires were analyzed separately, except for combined analyses in which CD4+ and CD8+ sequences were merged in silico. TCRdb limited this immuneACCESS table to in-frame rearrangements with V and J called. A share of clones is missing; checked studies link under half to unresolved V genes, and the rest is unexplained. V and J calls and clone size are given by that table; D and trimming were obtained from the DNA. Here the sample has just over 14,000 clones; over 80% occur a single time. The ten largest clones represent around 6.2% of the sample.

Of note for this clone: Its antigen has not been determined. No base quality values were provided; no much bigger clone lies one nucleotide off.

According to the study, the label for this sample's time point signals: newly diagnosed, previously untreated cHL patient sample. Magnetic negative selection with a Miltenyi CD8+ T cell isolation kit was used to purify CD8+ T cells from thawed PBMCs. To serve as a comparison group for the relapsed/refractory trial patients, PBMCs were sequenced from patients with newly diagnosed, previously untreated classical Hodgkin lymphoma. Peripheral blood was collected in 8 mL Vacutainer Cell Preparation Tubes, from which PBMCs were isolated by centrifugation and then cryopreserved. Purified CD4+ and CD8+ fractions were prepared only for cases with an additional available PBMC sample. On LS columns in a quadroMACS separator, the magnetically labelled cells were depleted, and the flow-through was collected as the purified fraction. Trimming costs V 6 bases and J 0 bases, and their ends lie 16 bases apart. The CDR3 holds 16 amino acids from the cysteine to the phenylalanine. Just the 48-base CDR3 DNA is kept, in frame starting at base 1. The germline V gene (reference sequence) yields MNHEY for CDR1 and SMNVEV for CDR2.

What the research found in general, with its limitations: Baseline TCR diversity was reported to be lower in newly diagnosed patients than in healthy donors and to be lower still in relapsed/refractory patients. The study was limited to a single clinical trial cohort, and causes of repertoire differences, possibly disease activity or prior therapy, remained undefined.

The rearrangement joined TRBV27 to TRBJ2-3, and possibly TRBD2, on 5 matching bases. The specimen was CD8+ T cells from blood. The receptor was isolated from a human donor with classical Hodgkin lymphoma. The CDR3 amino acid sequence is: CASSGLGGLSTDTQYF. The DNA sequence is as follows: TGTGCCAGCAGCGGCTTGGGCGGGTTAAGCACAGATACGCAGTATTTT.